This T cell receptor (beta chain) was sequenced in a study of OX40 agonist ivuxolimab in advanced cancers. Study in general: Patients got intravenous ivuxolimab at 0.01 to 10 mg/kg every 2 weeks. People who had prior anti-PD-1, anti-PD-L1 or anti-CTLA-4 therapy could take part, and about 40% had some.

General observations from the study: Several nonresponders also turned out to have low normalized T-cell clonal expansion. The average count of expanded clones was higher among CD8+ T cells than among CD4+.

Points on this clone: No antigen is known for it.

This CDR3 has 13 amino acids. V lost 3 bases and J lost 4; bases outside the gene matches: 0. Germline CDR1 and CDR2: SGHNT and YYREEE (reference sequence). Clones were sequenced by immunoSEQ multiplex PCR, and TCRdb holds only the in-frame ones, with some missing. The sample lists approximately 44,000 clones; around nine tenths were seen once. The material was CD4+ or CD8+ T cells sorted from blood, obtained in a trial of the OX40 agonist ivuxolimab. This chain uses TRBV5-4 with TRBJ2-2, with 7 nucleotides matching TRBD1. This clonotype was sampled from an adult with an advanced solid tumor such as melanoma, head and neck, liver or kidney cancer. The CDR3 loop is CASSYRGTGELFF. CDR3 DNA: TGTGCCAGCAGCTACAGGGGCACCGGGGAGCTGTTTTTT.